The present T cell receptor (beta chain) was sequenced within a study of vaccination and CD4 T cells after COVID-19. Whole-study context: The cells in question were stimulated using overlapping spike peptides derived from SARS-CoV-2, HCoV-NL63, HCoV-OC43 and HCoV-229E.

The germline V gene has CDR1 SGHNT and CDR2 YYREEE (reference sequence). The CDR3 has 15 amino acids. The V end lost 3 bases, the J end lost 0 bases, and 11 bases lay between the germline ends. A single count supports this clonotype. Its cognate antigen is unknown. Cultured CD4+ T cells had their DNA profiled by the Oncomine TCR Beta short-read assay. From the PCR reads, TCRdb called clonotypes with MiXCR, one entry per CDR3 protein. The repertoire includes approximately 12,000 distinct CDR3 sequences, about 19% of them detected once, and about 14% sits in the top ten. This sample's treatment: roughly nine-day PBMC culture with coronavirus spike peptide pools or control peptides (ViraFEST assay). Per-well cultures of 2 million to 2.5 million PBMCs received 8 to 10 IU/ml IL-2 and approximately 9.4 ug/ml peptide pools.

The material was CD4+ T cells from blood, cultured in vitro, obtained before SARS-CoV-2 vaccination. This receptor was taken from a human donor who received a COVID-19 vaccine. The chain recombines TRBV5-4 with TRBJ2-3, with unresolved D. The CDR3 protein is CASSSSLRSTDTQYF. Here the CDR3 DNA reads TGTGCCAGCAGCTCATCTCTACGGAGCACAGATACGCAGTATTTT.